Shown below are 29 T cell receptor beta chains from a single sample sequenced in a study of identifying expanded T cells in peripheral blood. The data were produced by immunoSEQ multiplex PCR, yet TCRdb's version contains in-frame clones alone and is incomplete. Of 50,000 or so clones listed, 89% are singletons. The sample consisted of blood. The receptors were sampled from a person between 18 and 75 years old in good health.

CDR3 in DNA: TGTGCCAGCAGCCTTACACAGGGAGTCCGTGAAAAACTGTTTTTT. It codes for CASSLTQGVREKLFF. The chain couples TRBV21-1 to TRBJ1-4; the table's D call TRBD1 went unverified against the DNA. TRBV21-1 constitutes a pseudogene. The CDR3 length is 15 residues.

The chain couples TRBV15 to TRBJ2-7, with 7 bases identical to TRBD1. V lost 6 bases, J lost 2 bases, and 7 bases stayed unmatched. Looked up from germline, CDR1 is LNHNV and CDR2 is YYDKDF (reference sequence). This CDR3 is 14 amino acids long. This chain's CDR3 is CATRTDREAYEQYF. DNA for the CDR3: TGTGCCACCAGAACCGACAGGGAAGCCTACGAGCAGTACTTC.

The gene calls are TRBV19 and TRBJ2-5, with TRBD2 matching 7 bases. Germline lookup yields CDR1 LNHDA and CDR2 SQIVND (reference sequence). Germline trimming cut 7 bases from V and 4 bases from J; bases unmatched to any gene: 12. The CDR3 runs to 15 residues. In DNA form, the CDR3 reads TGTGCCAGTACCCGGGGCGGGAGTCGACGAGAGACCCAGTACTTC. Translation: CASTRGGSRRETQYF.

The chain combines TRBV6-1 with TRBJ1-1; D is perhaps TRBD1 (5 bases). This CDR3 is 15 amino acids long. The V end was cut by 3 bases, the J end by 0 bases, with 11 bases between. Germline CDR1 is MNHNS and CDR2 is SASEGT. The CDR3 loop reads CASSDAAGMNTEAFF. The CDR3 DNA reads TGTGCCAGCAGTGATGCGGCAGGGATGAACACTGAAGCTTTCTTT.

The rearrangement uses TRBV9 and TRBJ1-2, with TRBD1 matching over 7 bases. The germline CDR1 and CDR2 sequences are SGDLS and YYNGEE. J was trimmed by 8 bases and V by 1 base; bases with no gene match: 14. This CDR3 is built from 16 residues. The CDR3 region is CASSVSGTAFVGGYTF. The CDR3 coding sequence is TGTGCCAGCAGCGTATCCGGGACAGCGTTTGTGGGAGGCTACACCTTC.

The chain has TRBV5-6 and TRBJ2-7, with TRBD1 as a possible D gene (6 bases). Trimming took 2 bases from V and 2 from J, leaving 11 bases between them. This CDR3 is 14 amino acids long. Germline CDR1 SGHDT, CDR2 YYEEEE. The DNA of the CDR3 is TGTGCCAGCAGCTTTTACAGGGCCACCTACGAGCAGTACTTC. Protein sequence: CASSFYRATYEQYF.

This sequence joins TRBV4-2 and TRBJ2-1, with 8 positions matching TRBD1. J was trimmed by 7 bases and V by 2 bases; bases with no gene match: 10. Per germline, CDR1 LGHNA and CDR2 YNFKEQ. The CDR3 runs 16 residues. The CDR3 sequence: CASSQPGQVSSNEQFF. The CDR3 coding sequence is TGTGCCAGCAGCCAACCGGGACAGGTCTCATCAAATGAGCAGTTCTTC.

The chain employs TRBV30 and TRBJ1-6; tentative D call: TRBD1 (6 bases). The CDR3 is 13 amino acids. Per germline, CDR1 GTSNPN and CDR2 SVGIG (reference sequence). Trimming shortened V by 2 bases and J by 7 bases, and 9 bases separated the two germline ends. The CDR3 region is CAWSPGENSPLHF. The CDR3 DNA sequence: TGTGCCTGGAGTCCAGGGGAGAATTCACCCCTCCACTTT.

The chain has TRBV30 and TRBJ2-7, with D unclear. The CDR3 loop spans 13 amino acids. V was trimmed by 2 bases and J by 5 bases, leaving 13 bases between them. CDR1 is GTSNPN, CDR2 SVGIG, per germline (reference sequence). The CDR3 DNA reads as TGTGCCTGGAGTCTAACCAAGTCCCACGAGCAGTACTTC. The encoded protein is CAWSLTKSHEQYF. Full variable domain (outside the CDR3, taken from reference TRBV30 and TRBJ2-7): SQTIHQWPATLVQPVGSPLSLECTVEGTSNPNLYWYRQAAGRGLQLLFYSVGIGQISSEVPQNLSASRPQDRQFILSSKKLLLSDSGFYLCAWSLTKSHEQYFGPGTRLTVT.

The chain is built from TRBV5-1 and TRBJ2-7; TRBD1 might be the D (5 bases). CDR3 size: 16 residues. V was pared by 1 base and J by 2 bases, with 16 bases between. Germline V CDR1 and CDR2: SGHRS, YFSETQ. The chain's CDR3 is CASSLSPGSDPYEQYF. As DNA, the CDR3 is TGCGCCAGCAGCTTGTCCCCAGGGTCCGATCCCTACGAGCAGTACTTC. Full variable domain (rest looked up from reference TRBV5-1 and TRBJ2-7): KAGVTQTPRYLIKTRGQQVTLSCSPISGHRSVSWYQQTPGQGLQFLFEYFSETQRNKGNFPGRFSGRQFSNSRSEMNVSTLELGDSALYLCASSLSPGSDPYEQYFGPGTRLTVT.

This sequence joins TRBV2 and TRBJ2-1; D might be TRBD2 (6 bases). V dropped 7 bases and J dropped 10 bases, with 14 bases sitting between them. Germline V CDR1 and CDR2: SNHLY, FYNNEI. The CDR3 totals 12 residues. CDR3 in amino acids: CASNLRLVEQFF. For the CDR3, the DNA is TGTGCCAGCAATCTTAGACTAGTCGAGCAGTTCTTC. The full variable domain, its missing parts supplied by reference TRBV2 and TRBJ2-1, is EPEVTQTPSHQVTQMGQEVILRCVPISNHLYFYWYRQILGQKVEFLVSFYNNEISEKSEIFDDQFSVERPDGSNFTLKIRSTKLEDSAMYFCASNLRLVEQFFGPGTRLTVL.

In nucleotides, the CDR3 is TGTGCCAGTAGTATAGATGGGTCCTTCACCGGGGAGCTGTTTTTT. This sequence encodes CASSIDGSFTGELFF. This chain joins TRBV19 and TRBJ2-2; D not certain. The V gene lost 0 bases and the J gene lost 4 bases, with 9 bases spanning the gap. This CDR3 is 15 amino acids long. Germline CDR1 reads LNHDA; CDR2 reads SQIVND (reference sequence). Full variable domain (rest looked up from reference TRBV19 and TRBJ2-2): DGGITQSPKYLFRKEGQNVTLSCEQNLNHDAMYWYRQDPGQGLRLIYYSQIVNDFQKGDIAEGYSVSREKKESFPLTVTSAQKNPTAFYLCASSIDGSFTGELFFGEGSRLTVL.

The chain joins TRBV10-1 to TRBJ2-1, with D unresolved. The V end lost 2 bases, the J end lost 5 bases, and 1 base lay between the germline ends. The CDR3 extends over 11 amino acids. Germline loops: CDR1 WNHNN, CDR2 SYGVQD (reference sequence). DNA for the CDR3: TGCGCCAGCAGTGAGAACAATGAGCAGTTCTTC. Protein sequence: CASSENNEQFF.

The chain is built from TRBV11-3 and TRBJ2-3; D might be TRBD1 (6 bases). The CDR3 is 15 residues long. Per germline, CDR1 SGHNT and CDR2 YENEEA. V was clipped by 4 bases and J by 1 base, with 12 bases between them. For the CDR3, the DNA is TGTGCCAGCAGCTCCGGACAGCTTGGCACAGATACGCAGTATTTT. Residues: CASSSGQLGTDTQYF.

V usage is TRBV13 and J usage is TRBJ1-5; tentatively, D is TRBD1 (6 bases). The CDR3 has 15 residues. V lost 0 bases to trimming and J lost 5 bases, with 11 bases between them. Germline V gives CDR1 PRHDT, CDR2 FYEKMQ (reference sequence). CDR3 in amino acids: CASSLGTGSHQPQHF. The DNA for the CDR3 is TGTGCCAGCAGCTTAGGAACAGGGTCGCATCAGCCCCAGCATTTT. The full variable domain, in which reference TRBV13 and TRBJ1-5 provide the parts outside the CDR3, is AAGVIQSPRHLIKEKRETATLKCYPIPRHDTVYWYQQGPGQDPQFLISFYEKMQSDKGSIPDRFSAQQFSDYHSELNMSSLELGDSALYFCASSLGTGSHQPQHFGDGTRLSIL.

The gene calls are TRBV6-1 and TRBJ2-7; 8 bases agree with TRBD2. This CDR3 contains 14 residues. Germline V gives CDR1 MNHNS, CDR2 SASEGT. With 4 bases clipped from V and 2 bases from J, the junction kept 4 bases outside the gene matches. The CDR3 sequence is CASSATSGPYEQYF. As DNA, the CDR3 is TGTGCCAGCAGTGCCACTAGCGGACCCTACGAGCAGTACTTC.

The V call is TRBV6-5, the J call TRBJ1-2; 10 nucleotides match TRBD1. Germline assignment: CDR1 MNHEY and CDR2 SVGAGI. The CDR3 is made up of 14 amino acids. V gave up 7 bases and J gave up 8 bases; unmatched junction bases: 10. The CDR3 DNA reads as TGTGCCAGCAAAGGGACAGGGGCCCGGGGGGGCTACACCTTC. It translates to CASKGTGARGGYTF.

The chain combines TRBV7-2 with TRBJ2-2; no reliable D call. This CDR3 is built from 14 residues. The V and J ends lost 3 bases and 1 base respectively, with 6 bases between them. Germline-derived CDR1 and CDR2 are SGHTA and FQGNSA. The CDR3 here is CASSFRKNTGELFF. The CDR3 bases are TGTGCCAGCAGCTTTAGAAAGAACACCGGGGAGCTGTTTTTT.

The V and J genes are TRBV5-1 and TRBJ2-7; 9 positions agree with TRBD2. CDR3 length: 16 amino acids. The V segment lost 0 bases and the J segment 4 bases; nucleotides outside the gene matches: 8. Per the germline V gene, CDR1 is SGHRS and CDR2 is YFSETQ. CDR3 protein: CASSLGGSGGDYEQYF. The DNA for the CDR3 is TGCGCCAGCAGCTTGGGTGGTAGCGGGGGAGATTACGAGCAGTACTTC.

For the CDR3, the DNA is TGTGCCAGCAGCCAGCAGACCGACAGTGAAGCTTTCTTT. Protein sequence: CASSQQTDSEAFF. The rearrangement links TRBV14 to TRBJ1-1; D might be TRBD1 (5 bases). CDR3 length equals 13 residues. CDR1 and CDR2 (germline): SGHDN, FVKESK. V dropped 3 bases and J dropped 7 bases, with 12 bases sitting between them.

The chain is built from TRBV27 and TRBJ1-5; D gene uncertain. CDR1 and CDR2 (germline): MNHEY, SMNVEV (reference sequence). Between the trimmed V and J ends, which lost 5 bases and 6 bases, there was a span of 11 bases. This CDR3 spans 13 amino acids. The DNA for the CDR3 is TGTGCCAGCAGTCAAGGGCTCGGTCAGCCCCAGCATTTT. Protein sequence: CASSQGLGQPQHF.

CDR3 residues: CASSLEDRGLGGQPQHF. The CDR3, as DNA: TGTGCCAGCAGCTTAGAGGACAGGGGGCTTGGGGGTCAGCCCCAGCATTTT. This chain links TRBV7-9 with TRBJ1-5; 11 positions agree with TRBD1. J was trimmed by 6 bases and V by 1 base; bases with no gene match: 8. Germline CDR1 SEHNR, CDR2 FQNEAQ (reference sequence). CDR3 length: 17 amino acids.

This chain uses TRBV9 with TRBJ2-3; no clear D gene. This CDR3 has 13 amino acids. V lost 0 bases to trimming and J lost 2 bases, with 4 bases between them. Germline CDR1 reads SGDLS; CDR2 reads YYNGEE. CDR3 DNA: TGTGCCAGCAGCGTAGTACCCACAGATACGCAGTATTTT. Protein sequence: CASSVVPTDTQYF.

The chain couples TRBV14 to TRBJ1-3; 7 positions match TRBD1. The CDR3 has 15 residues. The trim removed 5 bases at V and 5 bases at J, leaving 9 bases unmatched. The germline V gene has CDR1 SGHDN and CDR2 FVKESK. The CDR3: CASSARQGWRNTIYF. The CDR3 bases are TGTGCCAGCAGCGCCCGACAGGGTTGGAGAAACACCATATATTTT.

The chain's CDR3 is CSVDGLAGGLNEQFF. The CDR3 DNA is TGCAGCGTTGATGGACTAGCGGGGGGGCTGAATGAGCAGTTCTTC. V gene TRBV29-1 combines with J gene TRBJ2-1, with 15 bases fitting TRBD2. The junction had 4 bases not matched to a gene; V was cut back by 3 bases and J by 7 bases. CDR3 length: 15 amino acids. Germline V gene data show CDR1 as SQVTM and CDR2 as ANQGSEA.

V gene TRBV5-5 combines with J gene TRBJ2-7, with 9 nucleotides matching TRBD1. V trimming: 2 bases; J trimming: 3 bases; junction bases outside the gene matches: 3. The CDR3 is 14 residues long. Germline CDR1 reads SGHKS; CDR2 reads YYEKEE (reference sequence). CDR3 sequence: CASSFQTGGYEQYF. The CDR3 nucleotides read TGTGCCAGCAGCTTTCAGACAGGGGGCTACGAGCAGTACTTC.

The chain recombines TRBV10-3 with TRBJ2-1, with D maybe TRBD2 (6 bases). From germline, CDR1 is ENHRY and CDR2 SYGVKD. Trimming removed 8 bases at V and 0 bases at J, with 11 bases between. The CDR3 sequence is 14 residues long. The CDR3 bases are TGTGCCATCGGGTCCGGGAGCTCCTACAATGAGCAGTTCTTC. Residues: CAIGSGSSYNEQFF.

This clone was detected only once. This rearrangement joins TRBV11-2 to TRBJ1-1, with a weak D call TRBD1 (5 bases). The CDR3 runs 18 residues. The ends were cut back, 2 bases at V and 4 bases at J, with 23 bases in the middle. CDR1 SGHAT and CDR2 FQNNGV come from the germline V gene. This CDR3 is CASSLNGRGTPSGTEAFF. The CDR3 nucleotides read TGTGCCAGCAGCTTAAATGGGAGGGGAACCCCCTCGGGCACTGAAGCTTTCTTT.

The rearrangement joins TRBV18 to TRBJ1-3; D gene unclear. The CDR3 spans 15 residues. Trimming removed 2 bases at V and 0 bases at J, with 8 bases between. Germline lookup yields CDR1 KGHSH and CDR2 LQKENI. The CDR3 coding sequence is TGTGCCAGCTCACCAGGGGTAAACTCTGGAAACACCATATATTTT. Its translation is CASSPGVNSGNTIYF.